These 28 T cell receptor beta chains came from one sample sequenced in a study of blood T cell repertoires in COVID-19. The data were produced by immunoSEQ multiplex PCR, yet TCRdb's version contains in-frame clones alone and is incomplete. The sample carries 130,000 to 150,000 clones, 80% to 90% recorded once. Material: peripheral blood. These receptors came from a man of 80 years or more with acute or convalescent COVID-19.

Only one count was recorded for this clone. This chain uses TRBV6-5 with TRBJ1-1; D gene unclear. This CDR3 is built from 15 residues. The germline CDR1 and CDR2 sequences are MNHEY and SVGAGI. The V gene lost 4 bases and the J gene lost 0 bases, with 12 bases spanning the gap. The CDR3 is CASSSRNVLNTEAFF. As DNA, the CDR3 is TGTGCCAGCAGTTCCAGAAATGTCCTGAACACTGAAGCTTTCTTT.

This chain joins TRBV18 and TRBJ2-1; the match to TRBD2 covers 13 bases. CDR3 length: 16 amino acids. Germline values: CDR1 KGHSH, CDR2 LQKENI. V shed 3 bases, J shed 8 bases, and the junction held 7 bases outside the gene matches. The CDR3 region is CASSPITSGRAHEQFF. CDR3 nucleotides: TGTGCCAGCTCACCGATTACTAGCGGGAGGGCGCATGAGCAGTTCTTC.

The chain recombines TRBV19 with TRBJ1-3, with D perhaps matching TRBD1 (5 bases). The ends were cut back, 6 bases at V and 0 bases at J, with 9 bases in the middle. Germline CDR1 reads LNHDA; CDR2 reads SQIVND (reference sequence). The CDR3 extends over 14 amino acids. For the CDR3, the DNA is TGTGCCAGTAGCCGACAGACCTCTGGAAACACCATATATTTT. Amino acid sequence: CASSRQTSGNTIYF.

The chain recombines TRBV5-1 with TRBJ2-2; 9 positions match TRBD1. J gave up 5 bases and V 0 bases, and 8 bases lay outside the gene matches. Germline loops: CDR1 SGHRS, CDR2 YFSETQ. The length of the CDR3 is 17 residues. The CDR3 loop is CASSLVPGTGRTGELFF. In nucleotides, the CDR3 is TGCGCCAGCAGCTTGGTCCCCGGGACAGGGCGGACCGGGGAGCTGTTTTTT.

The chain has TRBV5-1 and TRBJ1-2, with 12 bases lining up with TRBD1. This CDR3 has 15 residues. Germline V gene lookup returns CDR1 SGHRS and CDR2 YFSETQ. With V trimmed by 4 bases and J by 7 bases, 8 bases remained unmatched. The CDR3 sequence is CASSQTGTGGFGYTF. CDR3 nucleotide sequence: TGCGCCAGCAGCCAAACCGGGACAGGGGGCTTTGGCTACACCTTC.

The chain recombines TRBV19 with TRBJ2-1; tentative D call: TRBD1 (5 bases). V was cut by 6 bases and J by 7 bases, with 19 bases left in between. This CDR3 is 15 amino acids long. CDR1 is LNHDA and CDR2 is SQIVND in the germline V gene (reference sequence). CDR3: CASRSQGIAGNEQFF. In DNA form, the CDR3 reads TGTGCCAGTAGGTCGCAGGGAATAGCAGGAAATGAGCAGTTCTTC.

The chain joins TRBV29-1 to TRBJ2-7, with 7 bases that match TRBD2. Germline CDR1 and CDR2: SQVTM and ANQGSEA. There are 11 residues in the CDR3. J lost 6 bases, V lost 7 bases, and 6 bases had no gene match. The DNA for the CDR3 is TGCAGCGCAGCCGGCGGGGGCGAGCAGTACTTC. As protein: CSAAGGGEQYF.

CDR3 nucleotide sequence: TGTGCCTGGAGTTCCAGGGTCAGTACTCTCTATGGCTACACCTTC. Encoded protein: CAWSSRVSTLYGYTF. The chain recombines TRBV30 with TRBJ1-2; TRBD1 might be the D (5 bases). Germline assignment: CDR1 GTSNPN and CDR2 SVGIG (reference sequence). CDR3 length: 15 residues. V shed 2 bases and J shed 4 bases, with 17 bases lying between them. The complete variable domain, with remaining parts taken from reference TRBV30 and TRBJ1-2, reads SQTIHQWPATLVQPVGSPLSLECTVEGTSNPNLYWYRQAAGRGLQLLFYSVGIGQISSEVPQNLSASRPQDRQFILSSKKLLLSDSGFYLCAWSSRVSTLYGYTFGSGTRLTVV.

V gene TRBV29-1 combines with J gene TRBJ1-1; D is possibly TRBD1 (6 bases). CDR1 SQVTM and CDR2 ANQGSEA come from the germline V gene. CDR3 size: 14 residues. Trimming shortened V by 6 bases and J by 3 bases, and 17 bases separated the two germline ends. In DNA, the CDR3 is TGCAGCGTCCAGGAGGGGGGGGCGTACACTGAAGCTTTCTTT. Protein: CSVQEGGAYTEAFF.

The chain joins TRBV28 to TRBJ2-3; TRBD1 agrees at 7 bases. CDR3 length equals 12 residues. V lost 9 bases and J lost 14; bases outside the gene matches: 14. Germline CDR1 is MDHEN and CDR2 is SYDVKM. CDR3 in DNA: TGTGCCAGTCCCTCCGCAGGGGGTACTATGTATTTT. This gives the protein CASPSAGGTMYF.

J is TRBJ1-6 and V is TRBV6-1, with D unresolved. Per germline, CDR1 MNHNS and CDR2 SASEGT. V lost 4 bases to trimming and J lost 0 bases, with 16 bases between them. This CDR3 spans 18 amino acids. The CDR3 coding sequence is TGTGCCAGCAGTGCAGGCCGAACCCCCTACTCCTATAATTCACCCCTCCACTTT. It yields the protein CASSAGRTPYSYNSPLHF.

As DNA, the CDR3 is TGTGCCAGCAGTACCAAACAGGGACCTTCCTATGGCTACACCTTC. It translates to CASSTKQGPSYGYTF. This chain joins TRBV9 and TRBJ1-2, with D possibly TRBD1 on 6 matching bases. V lost 5 bases and J lost 4, with 18 bases in between. Germline V CDR1 and CDR2: SGDLS, YYNGEE. CDR3 length: 15 amino acids.

This clone has just one count. The chain couples TRBV20-1 to TRBJ1-5; maybe TRBD1 (5 bases). The CDR3 has 14 amino acids. Trimming stripped 3 bases from V and 7 bases from J, with 16 bases between. Germline CDR1 is DFQATT and CDR2 is SNEGSKA (reference sequence). For the CDR3, the DNA is TGCAGTGCTAGTCCCAATGGAGGGGACCAGCCCCAGCATTTT. It yields the protein CSASPNGGDQPQHF.

The chain couples TRBV5-1 to TRBJ2-1; no definite D call. Deletions cut 3 bases from V and 0 bases from J, with 10 bases between. CDR3 size: 15 residues. Germline V gene data show CDR1 as SGHRS and CDR2 as YFSETQ. The CDR3: CASSSAPGSYNEQFF. Written as DNA, the CDR3 is TGCGCCAGCAGCTCAGCCCCGGGCTCCTACAATGAGCAGTTCTTC.

V gene TRBV11-3 combines with J gene TRBJ1-5, with unresolved D. Germline V gene data show CDR1 as SGHNT and CDR2 as YENEEA. The CDR3 sequence is 11 residues long. The ends were cut back, 3 bases at V and 6 bases at J, with 3 bases in the middle. Here the CDR3 DNA reads TGTGCCAGCAGCTTTAGTCAGCCCCAGCATTTT. It codes for CASSFSQPQHF.

The rearrangement joins TRBV2 to TRBJ1-5; D uncertain. The CDR3 sequence is 17 residues long. The V gene's germline CDR1 is SNHLY and CDR2 FYNNEI. The germline V and J ends were trimmed by 4 bases and 0 bases, with 16 bases remaining between them. CDR3 DNA sequence: TGTGCCAGCAGTGGCAACCCCCGGGGATATAGCAATCAGCCCCAGCATTTT. Translated, it gives CASSGNPRGYSNQPQHF.

The chain combines TRBV3-1 (or the pseudogene TRBV3-2) with TRBJ2-5; 10 bases are shared with TRBD2. The CDR3 has 19 amino acids. Germline V gene data show CDR1 as LGHDT and CDR2 as YNNKEL (reference sequence). The ends lost 0 bases at V and 7 bases at J; junction bases unmatched: 17. The chain's CDR3 is CASSQDQPMLAGARRTQYF. CDR3 nucleotide sequence: TGTGCCAGCAGCCAAGACCAACCAATGCTAGCGGGAGCCCGTCGGACCCAGTACTTC.

The V gene is TRBV20-1, the J gene TRBJ2-5; possible D gene TRBD1, 5 bases. V was shortened by 3 bases and J by 5 bases, with 7 bases between the two germline ends. In germline, CDR1 is DFQATT, CDR2 SNEGSKA (reference sequence). The CDR3 covers 11 residues. The CDR3 nucleotides are TGCAGTGCTAGCAAGGGGGAGACCCAGTACTTC. Residues: CSASKGETQYF.

V gene TRBV4-1 combines with J gene TRBJ2-1; D might be TRBD2 (6 bases). V lost 1 base, J lost 6 bases, and 19 bases lay in between. Germline CDR1 and CDR2: MGHRA and YSYEKL. This CDR3 spans 17 amino acids. As DNA, the CDR3 is TGCGCCAGCAGCCAAGTCTTTCGGCGGGGAGCGCCCAATGAGCAGTTCTTC. It encodes CASSQVFRRGAPNEQFF.

This chain uses TRBV23-1 with TRBJ1-5; D perhaps matches TRBD1 (6 bases). TRBV23-1 is an ORF for which the function is uncertain. The CDR3 is 14 amino acids. Trimming shortened V by 7 bases and J by 6 bases, and 16 bases separated the two germline ends. The CDR3 loop reads CASNPRDNGQPQHF. Here the CDR3 DNA reads TGCGCCAGCAATCCCCGGGACAACGGTCAGCCCCAGCATTTT.

V usage is TRBV5-1 and J usage is TRBJ2-1; TRBD1 matches 8 bases. CDR3 length: 16 amino acids. V lost 1 base, J lost 6 bases, and 9 bases stayed unmatched. Germline CDR1 and CDR2: SGHRS and YFSETQ. The DNA of the CDR3 is TGCGCCAGCAGCTTGATCACTACAGGGGGTGGCAATGAGCAGTTCTTC. Translated: CASSLITTGGGNEQFF.

Points on this clone: An end of the junction does not agree with germline; a read error may underlie this. V and J are TRBV7-3 and TRBJ2-1, with a weak D call TRBD1 (6 bases). The CDR3 contains 15 residues. CDR1 is SGHTA, CDR2 FQGTGA, per germline. CDR3 in amino acids: CANSYLQGSYNEQFF. The CDR3 DNA reads as TGTGCCAACAGCTATTTACAGGGCTCCTACAATGAGCAGTTCTTC. Full variable domain (remainder filled in from reference TRBV7-3 and TRBJ2-1): GAGVSQTPSNKVTEKGKYVELRCDPISGHTALYWYRQSLGQGPEFLIYFQGTGAADDSGLPNDRFFAVRPEGSVSTLKIQRTERGDSAVYLCANSYLQGSYNEQFFGPGTRLTVL.

Concerning this clone: Other DNA sequences in this sample translate to the same CDR3. This chain links TRBV5-1 with TRBJ2-5; D uncertain. Trimming cost V 4 bases and J 2 bases, with 3 bases left between them. This CDR3 spans 11 amino acids. Germline CDR1 is SGHRS and CDR2 is YFSETQ. The CDR3 DNA sequence: TGCGCCAGCAGCCTTCAAGAGACCCAGTACTTC. It translates to CASSLQETQYF.

J is TRBJ2-3 and V is TRBV28, with TRBD2 matching over 11 bases. CDR1 is MDHEN and CDR2 is SYDVKM in the germline V gene. The CDR3 sequence is 15 residues long. V trimming: 6 bases; J trimming: 0 bases; junction bases outside the gene matches: 2. CDR3 DNA sequence: TGTGCCAGCAGGGTAGCGGGAGGGAGCACAGATACGCAGTATTTT. Amino acids: CASRVAGGSTDTQYF.

Comment on this clone: The germline gene is not matched at one end of the junction; a read error may be the cause. The chain has TRBV2 and TRBJ2-1; TRBD1 aligns across 9 bases. The germline V gene has CDR1 SNHLY and CDR2 FYNNEI. This CDR3 spans 17 amino acids. CDR3 DNA sequence: TGTGCCAGCAGTGTGGGGATTACAGGGGGCTCCCACAATGAGCAGTTCTTC. This codes for CASSVGITGGSHNEQFF. Full variable domain (remainder filled in from reference TRBV2 and TRBJ2-1): EPEVTQTPSHQVTQMGQEVILRCVPISNHLYFYWYRQILGQKVEFLVSFYNNEISEKSEIFDDQFSVERPDGSNFTLKIRSTKLEDSAMYFCASSVGITGGSHNEQFFGPGTRLTVL.

This chain connects TRBV6-6 to TRBJ1-5; 9 bases are shared with TRBD1. Germline V CDR1 and CDR2: MNHNY, SVGAGI (reference sequence). This CDR3 has 16 amino acids. The junction had 4 bases not matched to a gene; V was cut back by 2 bases and J by 2 bases. The CDR3 DNA sequence: TGTGCCAGCAGTTACCAACAGGGGGCTGGCAATCAGCCCCAGCATTTT. It codes for CASSYQQGAGNQPQHF.

The chain links TRBV5-1 to TRBJ2-7; 8 bases map to TRBD1. Trimming took 3 bases from V and 6 from J; bases not matched to a gene: 8. In germline, CDR1 is SGHRS, CDR2 YFSETQ. This CDR3 has 14 amino acids. Written as DNA, the CDR3 is TGCGCCAGCAGCTGGCAGGGGGCGCCGGGCGAGCAGTACTTC. Translating gives CASSWQGAPGEQYF.

CDR3 loop: CASSLGRERADTQYF. The CDR3 coding sequence is TGTGCCAGCAGTTTAGGACGGGAGAGAGCAGATACGCAGTATTTT. J is TRBJ2-3 and V is TRBV27; tentative D call: TRBD2 (6 bases). V was trimmed by 2 bases and J by 4 bases, leaving 13 bases between them. Germline lookup yields CDR1 MNHEY and CDR2 SMNVEV (reference sequence). CDR3 size: 15 residues.